This T cell receptor beta chain originates from a study of CD8 T cells in ankylosing spondylitis (dated by TCRdb to 2016 to 2017). About the investigation overall: T cell receptor beta repertoires were profiled in healthy donors and ankylosing spondylitis patients so that disease-linked TCR variants could be found. The whole study cohort included 108 healthy donors and 20 to 30 ankylosing spondylitis patients. Peripheral blood was sampled, and synovial fluid was also collected from ankylosing spondylitis patients.

The run used an Illumina HiSeq 2500. TCR beta libraries were prepared by quantitative 5'-RACE with molecular barcodes. In the original analysis: To identify disease-linked TCR variants, a new computational method was used, one built on a probabilistic model of VDJ rearrangement. Starting from the raw public reads, TCRdb applied fastp trimming at Q25, assembled clones with MiXCR and retained in-frame beta chains. Rows with a matching CDR3 protein are joined into one entry that keeps the most common DNA and genes. What appears here as the V and J calls and clone size reflects TCRdb's work, not the paper's. A total of around 210,000 distinct CDR3 sequences appear in this sample, 8% to 10% of them only once. The biggest ten clones account for 4.8% of the sample. At least ten counts were recorded for this clonotype. What antigen it recognizes has not been identified. Per-base qualities were not stored, and no clone one base away is much larger.

The investigation overall reported the following: The disease-linked clones had a CD8+ phenotype and were found at relatively low frequencies in peripheral blood. According to the report, matched synovial fluid samples from ankylosing spondylitis patients were significantly enriched for the disease-linked clones. Some of the motif variants had been reported before in the synovial fluid and blood of reactive arthritis patients, a finding that suggests common disease-initiation mechanisms. Blood from ankylosing spondylitis patients appeared to be characterized by a TCR beta motif composed of about 8 highly homologous amino acid variants.

The germline V gene (reference sequence) sets CDR1 to LGHDT and CDR2 to YNNKEL. V loses 0 bases of germline sequence and J loses 11 bases, and the interval between the two ends is 17 bases. The CDR3 starts with the cysteine, ends with the phenylalanine, and has 15 residues. The read is trimmed to its CDR3 DNA, 45 bases read in frame from base 1. Sequenced sample: blood, either unsorted or a sorted T cell fraction (not recorded which). This receptor was identified in a female donor with ankylosing spondylitis or in good health (not recorded which). The chain joins TRBV3-1 to TRBJ2-4; the D region is possibly TRBD1 or TRBD2, each matching across 5 bases. The CDR3: CASSQDIPGPDVQYF. The base sequence is TGTGCCAGCAGCCAAGACATCCCGGGACCAGACGTTCAGTACTTC.